The 27 T cell receptor beta chains below come from one sample, sequenced in a study of T cell responses to AZD1222 COVID-19 vaccine. Data came from immunoSEQ multiplex PCR; TCRdb stores just in-frame clones and leaves some out. The sample carries more than 85,000 clones, around nine tenths recorded once. Sequencing used peripheral blood, obtained 28 days after the second AZD1222 dose. Receptors originate from an adult who received the AZD1222 COVID-19 vaccine.

The chain is built from TRBV5-6 and TRBJ2-7; D possibly matches TRBD1 or TRBD2 (5 bases each). In germline, CDR1 is SGHDT, CDR2 YYEEEE. The CDR3 runs to 14 residues. The germline V and J ends were trimmed by 4 bases and 4 bases, with 15 bases remaining between them. In DNA, the CDR3 is TGTGCCAGCAGCCGAACGGGGCGCACGTACGAGCAGTACTTC. Protein product: CASSRTGRTYEQYF.

This chain uses TRBV6-5 with TRBJ2-7, with 9 bases lining up with TRBD1. Per the germline V gene, CDR1 is MNHEY and CDR2 is SVGAGI. The CDR3 has 14 residues. V dropped 4 bases and J dropped 5; count of bases not matched to a gene: 6. The CDR3 DNA reads TGTGCCAGCAGTTCGGGACAGGGTAAGAACGAGCAGTACTTC. This encodes CASSSGQGKNEQYF.

V usage is TRBV3-1 (or the pseudogene TRBV3-2) and J usage is TRBJ2-5; 10 bases agree with TRBD2. CDR1 LGHDT and CDR2 YNNKEL come from the germline V gene (reference sequence). This CDR3 comprises 16 residues. Trimming cost V 2 bases and J 2 bases; bases outside gene matches: 5. The CDR3 sequence is CASSQRASGRQETQYF. The CDR3 coding sequence is TGTGCCAGCAGCCAAAGGGCTAGCGGGAGACAAGAGACCCAGTACTTC.

This chain uses TRBV14 with TRBJ2-7; D is tentatively TRBD1 or TRBD2 (5 bases each). V was trimmed by 4 bases and J by 4 bases, leaving 11 bases between them. CDR1 is SGHDN, CDR2 FVKESK, per germline. The CDR3 covers 13 residues. The CDR3: CASSRSGSYEQYF. The CDR3 DNA sequence: TGTGCCAGCAGCCGTTCAGGGAGTTACGAGCAGTACTTC.

The chain uses TRBV20-1 and TRBJ2-5; the D is unclear. CDR1 is DFQATT and CDR2 is SNEGSKA in the germline V gene (reference sequence). The CDR3 runs 12 residues. V was trimmed by 3 bases and J by 2 bases, leaving 7 bases between them. CDR3 in DNA: TGCAGTGCTAGTATCCAACAAGAGACCCAGTACTTC. This codes for CSASIQQETQYF.

The rearrangement uses TRBV4-1 and TRBJ1-1; D remains ambiguous. Between the trimmed V and J ends, which lost 0 bases and 8 bases, there was a span of 13 bases. The CDR3 extends over 14 amino acids. In germline, CDR1 is MGHRA, CDR2 YSYEKL. The CDR3 is CASSQDPTRPEAFF. CDR3 in DNA: TGCGCCAGCAGCCAAGATCCCACTCGCCCCGAAGCTTTCTTT.

This sequence joins TRBV3-1 (or the pseudogene TRBV3-2) and TRBJ1-1; D uncertain. This CDR3 has 12 amino acids. Germline CDR1 reads LGHDT; CDR2 reads YNNKEL (reference sequence). Trimming took 8 bases from V and 1 from J, leaving 8 bases between them. The CDR3 loop reads CASSWQNTEAFF. Here the CDR3 DNA reads TGTGCCAGCTCCTGGCAGAACACTGAAGCTTTCTTT.

This sequence joins TRBV7-2 and TRBJ1-6; 7 bases agree with TRBD1. Per the germline V gene, CDR1 is SGHTA and CDR2 is FQGNSA. This CDR3 contains 15 residues. V trimming: 2 bases; J trimming: 7 bases; junction bases outside the gene matches: 5. CDR3 sequence (DNA): TGTGCCAGCAGCTTAACAGGGGCTCTCAATTCACCCCTCCACTTT. It specifies CASSLTGALNSPLHF.

This sequence joins TRBV5-5 and TRBJ1-2, with a weak D call TRBD1 (5 bases). The CDR3 is made up of 13 amino acids. Trimming removed 6 bases at V and 4 bases at J, with 13 bases between. Germline V gene data show CDR1 as SGHKS and CDR2 as YYEKEE (reference sequence). Written as DNA, the CDR3 is TGTGCCAGCATCACCGGGACGGTCTATGGCTACACCTTC. It specifies CASITGTVYGYTF.

The chain has TRBV9 and TRBJ2-7, with no clear D. The V gene lost 0 bases and the J gene lost 6 bases, with 13 bases spanning the gap. The length of the CDR3 is 14 residues. Germline values: CDR1 SGDLS, CDR2 YYNGEE. CDR3 in amino acids: CASSVDIQFGEQYF. The CDR3 nucleotides are TGTGCCAGCAGCGTAGATATTCAGTTCGGCGAGCAGTACTTC.

The genes are TRBV19 and TRBJ1-2; 10 bases map to TRBD1. Germline values: CDR1 LNHDA, CDR2 SQIVND (reference sequence). The V segment lost 5 bases and the J segment 2 bases; nucleotides outside the gene matches: 5. The length of the CDR3 is 15 residues. CDR3 in amino acids: CASSGGQGRNYGYTF. CDR3 DNA: TGTGCCAGTAGTGGGGGACAGGGGCGGAACTATGGCTACACCTTC.

The chain is built from TRBV28 and TRBJ2-1; D is uncertain. Trimming pared 2 bases from V and 10 bases from J, leaving 9 bases between. The CDR3 has 12 residues. Per the germline V gene, CDR1 is MDHEN and CDR2 is SYDVKM. This CDR3 is CASSLPGREQFF. CDR3 sequence (DNA): TGTGCCAGCAGTTTACCAGGCCGGGAGCAGTTCTTC.

This chain connects TRBV7-9 to TRBJ1-5, with D perhaps matching TRBD1 (5 bases). Looked up from germline, CDR1 is SEHNR and CDR2 is FQNEAQ (reference sequence). This CDR3 comprises 15 residues. Trimming shortened V by 3 bases and J by 3 bases, and 12 bases separated the two germline ends. Written as DNA, the CDR3 is TGTGCCAGCAGCTTTGGGGGGGATACCAATCAGCCCCAGCATTTT. Translated: CASSFGGDTNQPQHF.

This clone occurred once. The chain links TRBV7-6 to TRBJ2-1; D unresolved. Trimming removed 4 bases at V and 3 bases at J, with 16 bases between. The CDR3 spans 16 residues. Per the germline V gene, CDR1 is SGHVS and CDR2 is FNYEAQ. The CDR3: CASSYLSGSGYNEQFF. DNA for the CDR3: TGTGCCAGCAGCTATCTATCAGGATCGGGCTACAATGAGCAGTTCTTC.

This clone was counted once. This sequence joins TRBV24-1 and TRBJ2-7; D uncertain. Germline V lookup: CDR1 KGHDR, CDR2 SFDVKD. Trimming removed 2 bases from V and 3 bases from J, with 7 bases in between. This CDR3 spans 13 amino acids. The CDR3 sequence: CATSDSTIYEQYF. The CDR3 DNA follows: TGTGCCACCAGTGATTCTACCATCTACGAGCAGTACTTC.

CDR3 loop: CASSPGLAGGSSYEQYF. In nucleotides, the CDR3 is TGTGCCAGCAGCCCAGGACTAGCGGGAGGGAGCTCCTACGAGCAGTACTTC. V usage is TRBV5-5 and J usage is TRBJ2-7, with 15 bases lining up with TRBD2. Germline CDR1 and CDR2: SGHKS and YYEKEE (reference sequence). The CDR3 covers 17 residues. With 4 bases clipped from V and 0 bases from J, the junction kept 5 bases outside the gene matches.

The V call is TRBV7-8, the J call TRBJ2-1; 10 bases agree with TRBD1. CDR1 is SGHVS and CDR2 is FQNEAQ in the germline V gene. V lost 7 bases, J lost 7 bases, and 10 bases stayed unmatched. The CDR3 runs 15 residues. The CDR3 protein is CASTPGTGVDNEQFF. The CDR3, as DNA: TGTGCCAGCACGCCCGGGACAGGGGTGGATAATGAGCAGTTCTTC. Full variable domain (missing parts from reference TRBV7-8 and TRBJ2-1): GAGVSQSPRYKVAKRGQDVALRCDPISGHVSLFWYQQALGQGPEFLTYFQNEAQLDKSGLPSDRFFAERPEGSVSTLKIQRTQQEDSAVYLCASTPGTGVDNEQFFGPGTRLTVL.

The chain recombines TRBV28 with TRBJ2-7; 7 nucleotides match TRBD2. Germline V gene data show CDR1 as MDHEN and CDR2 as SYDVKM. This CDR3 is 13 amino acids long. Trimming cost V 4 bases and J 3 bases; bases outside gene matches: 3. The CDR3 coding sequence is TGTGCCAGCAGTTCAGCGGGAATCTACGAGCAGTACTTC. Encoded protein: CASSSAGIYEQYF.

V is TRBV27 and J is TRBJ2-2; possibly TRBD1 or TRBD2 for D (5 bases each). The CDR3 contains 13 residues. Trimming left V 7 bases short and J 0 bases short, with 6 bases between. CDR1 MNHEY and CDR2 SMNVEV come from the germline V gene (reference sequence). The CDR3 bases are TGTGCCAGCAAGGGACCGAACACCGGGGAGCTGTTTTTT. This gives the protein CASKGPNTGELFF.

The rearrangement joins TRBV19 to TRBJ1-2; D remains ambiguous. V was trimmed by 0 bases and J by 4 bases, leaving 9 bases between them. The CDR3 length is 14 residues. CDR1 and CDR2 from the germline V gene are LNHDA and SQIVND (reference sequence). CDR3 nucleotide sequence: TGTGCCAGTAGTATAGATCGACGGGCCTATGGCTACACCTTC. It is translated as CASSIDRRAYGYTF.

In DNA form, the CDR3 reads TGTGCCAGCAGCTCAATATCCGGGACAGGGGGCACTGAAGCTTTCTTT. This codes for CASSSISGTGGTEAFF. The J gene is TRBJ1-1, the V gene TRBV5-4; TRBD1 aligns across 11 bases. The V gene end was trimmed by 3 bases and the J gene end by 4 bases; junction bases not matched to a gene: 8. The CDR3 sequence is 16 residues long. Germline loops: CDR1 SGHNT, CDR2 YYREEE (reference sequence). The complete variable domain, with remaining parts taken from reference TRBV5-4 and TRBJ1-1, reads ETGVTQSPTHLIKTRGQQVTLRCSSQSGHNTVSWYQQALGQGPQFIFQYYREEENGRGNFPPRFSGLQFPNYSSELNVNALELDDSALYLCASSSISGTGGTEAFFGQGTRLTVV.

The count of this clone is one. The rearrangement joins TRBV30 to TRBJ1-4; D remains unclear. This CDR3 has 16 residues. The germline V gene encodes CDR1 GTSNPN and CDR2 SVGIG (reference sequence). V lost 3 bases and J lost 0, with 14 bases in between. The CDR3 DNA follows: TGTGCCTGGAGGGTTGGGGTCCGAACAACTAATGAAAAACTGTTTTTT. As protein: CAWRVGVRTTNEKLFF.

The chain employs TRBV7-9 and TRBJ1-5, with 10 nucleotides matching TRBD1. Germline V gene sequence: CDR1 SEHNR, CDR2 FQNEAQ (reference sequence). With 5 bases clipped from V and 2 bases from J, the junction kept 0 bases outside the gene matches. The CDR3 loop spans 14 amino acids. The CDR3 nucleotides read TGTGCCAGCAGCGGGACAGGGGGCAATCAGCCCCAGCATTTT. This codes for CASSGTGGNQPQHF.

V and J are TRBV10-1 and TRBJ2-3; 15 bases map to TRBD2. Germline trimming cut 6 bases from V and 10 bases from J; bases unmatched to any gene: 8. Germline loops: CDR1 WNHNN, CDR2 SYGVQD (reference sequence). The CDR3 is 15 amino acids. The CDR3 DNA follows: TGCGCCAGCAGCGACGGGACTAGCGGGAGGACGGCGCAGTATTTT. Protein sequence: CASSDGTSGRTAQYF.

J is TRBJ1-5 and V is TRBV4-2; 9 bases match TRBD1. Germline lookup yields CDR1 LGHNA and CDR2 YNFKEQ. The CDR3 is 22 residues long. V lost 4 bases to trimming and J lost 8 bases; unmatched junction nucleotides: 30. CDR3 in DNA: TGTGCCAGCAGCCCTCTTTTGTCGTGGGATGACAGGGGGAGGCTCCAGAGGGAGCCCCAGCATTTT. This translates into CASSPLLSWDDRGRLQREPQHF.

The V call is TRBV13, the J call TRBJ2-1; TRBD2 agrees at 8 bases. Germline lookup yields CDR1 PRHDT and CDR2 FYEKMQ (reference sequence). V trimming: 5 bases; J trimming: 5 bases; junction bases outside the gene matches: 5. CDR3 length equals 14 residues. The CDR3 DNA reads as TGTGCCAGCAGCCAACTAGCGGACCACAATGAGCAGTTCTTC. Translation: CASSQLADHNEQFF.

This chain joins TRBV4-1 and TRBJ2-7; D is ambiguous. This CDR3 spans 15 amino acids. V was cut by 0 bases and J by 3 bases, with 12 bases left in between. The germline V gene encodes CDR1 MGHRA and CDR2 YSYEKL. The CDR3 nucleotides read TGCGCCAGCAGCCAAGATGCCCGGGCCAGCTACGAGCAGTACTTC. Protein product: CASSQDARASYEQYF.